The sequence of this T cell receptor beta chain was determined in a study of cytomegalovirus exposure and HLA in healthy donors. Overall study context: From donors who were HLA-typed, an early data release held 75 million to 85 million unique TCRs. Most donors, just over 80% of a few hundred genotyped, fell in the Caucasian-associated ancestry cluster.

Trimming pared 2 bases from V and 7 bases from J, leaving 11 bases between. CDR3 length: 13 amino acids. Germline V lookup: CDR1 MNHNY, CDR2 SVGAGI (reference sequence). Study-wide results and caveats: Accurate prediction of most subjects' HLA-A and HLA-B alleles from TCR beta sequences was reported. In a later analysis, TCR beta V- and J-gene trimming was associated with a missense DCLRE1C variant.

60 Vbeta and 13 Jbeta primers were used in PCR. Data came from immunoSEQ multiplex PCR; TCRdb stores just in-frame clones and leaves some out. The top ten hold more than 1.5% of the sample, which has 100,000 to 150,000 clones, around four fifths seen once. A note on this clone: Its target is not known.

The receptor's source is a man aged 35 to 55 in good health and CMV-seronegative. Sequenced sample: PBMCs. The gene calls are TRBV6-6 and TRBJ1-2; D gene unclear. CDR3 bases: TGTGCCAGCAGTTACCCCTCTCTTTTTGGCTACACCTTC. It specifies CASSYPSLFGYTF.